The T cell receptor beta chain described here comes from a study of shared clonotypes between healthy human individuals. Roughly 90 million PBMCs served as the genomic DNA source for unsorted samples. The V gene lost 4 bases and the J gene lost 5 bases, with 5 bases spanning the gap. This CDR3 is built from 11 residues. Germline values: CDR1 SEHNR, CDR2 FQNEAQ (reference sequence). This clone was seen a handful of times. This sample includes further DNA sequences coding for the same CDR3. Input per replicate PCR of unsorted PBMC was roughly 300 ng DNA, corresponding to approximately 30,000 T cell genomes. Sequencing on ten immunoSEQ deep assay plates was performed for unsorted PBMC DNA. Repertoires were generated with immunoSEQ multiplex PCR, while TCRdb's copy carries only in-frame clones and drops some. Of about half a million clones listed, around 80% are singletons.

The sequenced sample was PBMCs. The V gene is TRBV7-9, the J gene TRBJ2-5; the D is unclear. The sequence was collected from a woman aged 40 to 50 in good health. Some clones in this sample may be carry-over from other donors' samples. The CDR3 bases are TGTGCCAGCAGCTCCGGCGAGACCCAGTACTTC. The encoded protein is CASSSGETQYF.